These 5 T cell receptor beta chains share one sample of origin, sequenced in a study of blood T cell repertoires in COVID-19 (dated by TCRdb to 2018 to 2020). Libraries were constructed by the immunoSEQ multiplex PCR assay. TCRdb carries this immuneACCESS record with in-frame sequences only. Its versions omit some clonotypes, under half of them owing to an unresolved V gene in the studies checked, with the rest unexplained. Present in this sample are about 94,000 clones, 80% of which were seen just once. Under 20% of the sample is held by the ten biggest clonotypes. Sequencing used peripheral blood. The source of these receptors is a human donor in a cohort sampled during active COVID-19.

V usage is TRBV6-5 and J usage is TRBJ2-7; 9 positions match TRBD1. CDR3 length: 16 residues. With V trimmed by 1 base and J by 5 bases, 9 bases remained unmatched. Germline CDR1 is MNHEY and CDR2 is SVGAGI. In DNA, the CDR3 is TGTGCCAGCAGTTACTTAGGACAGGGGCGACGGAACGAGCAGTACTTC. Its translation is CASSYLGQGRRNEQYF.

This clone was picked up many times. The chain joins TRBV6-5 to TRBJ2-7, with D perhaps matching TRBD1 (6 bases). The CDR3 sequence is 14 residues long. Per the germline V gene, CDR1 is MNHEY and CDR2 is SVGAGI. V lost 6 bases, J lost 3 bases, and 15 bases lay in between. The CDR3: CASSAGTLLYEQYF. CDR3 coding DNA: TGTGCCAGCAGCGCCGGGACATTGCTCTACGAGCAGTACTTC.

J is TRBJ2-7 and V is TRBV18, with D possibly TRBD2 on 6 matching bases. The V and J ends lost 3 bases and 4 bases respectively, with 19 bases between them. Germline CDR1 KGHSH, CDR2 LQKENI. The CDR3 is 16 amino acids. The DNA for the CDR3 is TGTGCCAGCTCACCCAACCGACTAGGGGACCGATACGAGCAGTACTTC. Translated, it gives CASSPNRLGDRYEQYF.

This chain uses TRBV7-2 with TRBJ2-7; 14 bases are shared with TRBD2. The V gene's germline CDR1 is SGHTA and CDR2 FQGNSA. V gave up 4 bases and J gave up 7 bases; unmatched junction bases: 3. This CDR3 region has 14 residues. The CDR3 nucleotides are TGTGCCAGCAGCTCGGGACTAGCGGGAGTTGAGCAGTACTTC. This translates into CASSSGLAGVEQYF. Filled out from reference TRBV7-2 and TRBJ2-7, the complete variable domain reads GAGVSQSPSNKVTEKGKDVELRCDPISGHTALYWYRQSLGQGLEFLIYFQGNSAPDKSGLPSDRFSAERTGGSVSTLTIQRTQQEDSAVYLCASSSGLAGVEQYFGPGTRLTVT.

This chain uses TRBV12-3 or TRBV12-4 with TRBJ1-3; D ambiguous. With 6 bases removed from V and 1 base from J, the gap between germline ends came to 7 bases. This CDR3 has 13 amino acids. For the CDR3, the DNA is TGTGCCAGCAGCAGGCGTTCTGGAAACACCATATATTTT. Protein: CASSRRSGNTIYF.